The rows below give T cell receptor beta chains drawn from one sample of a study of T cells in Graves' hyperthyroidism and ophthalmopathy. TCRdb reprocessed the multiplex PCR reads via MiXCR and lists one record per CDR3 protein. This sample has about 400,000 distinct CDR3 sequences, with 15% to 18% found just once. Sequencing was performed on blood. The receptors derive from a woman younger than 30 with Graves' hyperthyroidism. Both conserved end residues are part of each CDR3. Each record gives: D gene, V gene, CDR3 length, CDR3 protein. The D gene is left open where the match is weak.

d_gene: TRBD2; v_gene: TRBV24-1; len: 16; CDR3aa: CATSQPVGTSVETQYF
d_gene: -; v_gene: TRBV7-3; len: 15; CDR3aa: CASSLVTATNEKLFF
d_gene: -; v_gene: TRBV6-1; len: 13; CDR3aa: CASSFEAGNTIYF
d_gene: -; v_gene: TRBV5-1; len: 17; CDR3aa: CASSRWRGQANTGELFF
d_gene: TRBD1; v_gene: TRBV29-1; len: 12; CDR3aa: CSVGDRGALVTF
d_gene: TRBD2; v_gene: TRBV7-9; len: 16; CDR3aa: CASSPKAGATQETQYF
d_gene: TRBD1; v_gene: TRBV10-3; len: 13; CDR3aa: CAISARGYNEQFF
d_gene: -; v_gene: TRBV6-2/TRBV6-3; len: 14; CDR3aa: CASTGGTGTYEQYF
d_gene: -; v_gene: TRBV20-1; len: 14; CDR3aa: CSARLGGGIETQYF
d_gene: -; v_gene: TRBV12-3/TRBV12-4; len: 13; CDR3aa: CASSGGFRETQYF
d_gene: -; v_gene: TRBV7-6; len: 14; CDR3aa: CASSKTFPGCGAFF
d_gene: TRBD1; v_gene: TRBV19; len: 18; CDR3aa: CASSIGENYRGRADGYTF
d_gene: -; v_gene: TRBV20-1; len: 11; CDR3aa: CSASPLPTQYF
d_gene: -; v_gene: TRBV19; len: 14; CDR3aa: CASSKAAARETQYF
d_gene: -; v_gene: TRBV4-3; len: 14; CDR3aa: CASSQDGSLNEQFF
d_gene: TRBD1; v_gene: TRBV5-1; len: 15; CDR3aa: CASSTGGTGVREQFF
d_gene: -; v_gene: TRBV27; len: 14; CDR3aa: CASRPPDGSGTQYF
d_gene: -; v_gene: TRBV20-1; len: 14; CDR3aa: CSARSETYQETQYF
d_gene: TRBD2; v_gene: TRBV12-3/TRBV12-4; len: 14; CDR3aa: CAGLLVGGIGELFF
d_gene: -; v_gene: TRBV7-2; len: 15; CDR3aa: CASSARWHSNQPQHF
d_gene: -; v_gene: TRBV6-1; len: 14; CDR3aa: CASRGDTVGYGYTF
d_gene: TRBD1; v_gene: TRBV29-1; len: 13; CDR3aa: CSVIDRGVNIQYF
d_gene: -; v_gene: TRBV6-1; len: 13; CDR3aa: CASSPVAREEQYF
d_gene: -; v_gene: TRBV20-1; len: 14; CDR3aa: CSARKGPPDQPQHF
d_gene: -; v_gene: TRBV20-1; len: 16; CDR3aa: CSVRGPLQGWSYGYTF
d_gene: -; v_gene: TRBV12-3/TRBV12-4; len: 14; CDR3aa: CASTTRRANYGYTF
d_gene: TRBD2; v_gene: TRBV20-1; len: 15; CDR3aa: CSASGLAGVRETQYF
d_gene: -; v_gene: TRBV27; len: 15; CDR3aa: CASSFQGHLTDTQYF
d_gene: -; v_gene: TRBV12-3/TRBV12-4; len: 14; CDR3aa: CASSFGGLDEKLFF
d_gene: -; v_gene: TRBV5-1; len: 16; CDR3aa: CASSLQGSSNTDTQYF
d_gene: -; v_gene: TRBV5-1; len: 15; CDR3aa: CASSLGGHQNTEAFF
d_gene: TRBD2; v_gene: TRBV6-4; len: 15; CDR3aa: CASSDGTGGTDTQYF
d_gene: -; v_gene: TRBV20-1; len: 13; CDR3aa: CSASRQGAETQYF
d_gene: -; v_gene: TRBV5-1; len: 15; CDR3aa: CASSPLGDGLYGYTF
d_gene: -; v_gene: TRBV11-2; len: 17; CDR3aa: CASSWGTRSIMNTEAFF
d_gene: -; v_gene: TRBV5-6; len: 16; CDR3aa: CASSARIGAAKNIQYF
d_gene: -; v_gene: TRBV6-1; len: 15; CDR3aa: CASSASWGSSLPQHF
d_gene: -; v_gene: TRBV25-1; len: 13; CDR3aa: CASTAGRTFEAFF